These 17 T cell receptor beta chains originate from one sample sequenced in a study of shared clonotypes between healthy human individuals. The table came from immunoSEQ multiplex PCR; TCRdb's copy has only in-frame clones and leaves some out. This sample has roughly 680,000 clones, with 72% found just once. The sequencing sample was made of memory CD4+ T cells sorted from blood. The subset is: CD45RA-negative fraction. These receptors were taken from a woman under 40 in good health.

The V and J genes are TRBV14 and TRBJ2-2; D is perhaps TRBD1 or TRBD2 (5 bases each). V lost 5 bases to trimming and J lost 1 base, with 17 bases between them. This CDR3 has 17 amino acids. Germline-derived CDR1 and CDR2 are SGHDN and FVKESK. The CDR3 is CASSSTVTGLNTGELFF. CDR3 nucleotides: TGTGCCAGCAGCTCCACCGTGACGGGGCTGAACACCGGGGAGCTGTTTTTT. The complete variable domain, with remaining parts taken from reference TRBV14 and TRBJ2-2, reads EAGVTQFPSHSVIEKGQTVTLRCDPISGHDNLYWYRRVMGKEIKFLLHFVKESKQDESGMPNNRFLAERTGGTYSTLKVQPAELEDSGVYFCASSSTVTGLNTGELFFGEGSRLTVL.

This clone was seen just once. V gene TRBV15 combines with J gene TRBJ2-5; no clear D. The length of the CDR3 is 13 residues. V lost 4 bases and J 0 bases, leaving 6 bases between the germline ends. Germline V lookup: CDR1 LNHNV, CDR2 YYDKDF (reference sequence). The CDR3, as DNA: TGTGCCACCAGCATCCGGGACCAAGAGACCCAGTACTTC. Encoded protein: CATSIRDQETQYF.

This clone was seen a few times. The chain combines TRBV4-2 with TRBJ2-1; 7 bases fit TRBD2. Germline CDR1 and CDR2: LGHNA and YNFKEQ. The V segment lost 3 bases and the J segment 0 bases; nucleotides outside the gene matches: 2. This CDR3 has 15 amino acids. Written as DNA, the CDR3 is TGTGCCAGCAGCCAGCGGGACTACTCCTACAATGAGCAGTTCTTC. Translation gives CASSQRDYSYNEQFF.

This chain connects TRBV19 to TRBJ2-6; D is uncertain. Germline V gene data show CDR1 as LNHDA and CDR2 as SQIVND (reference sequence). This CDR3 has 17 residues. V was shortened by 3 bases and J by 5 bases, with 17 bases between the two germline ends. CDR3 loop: CASSISTTAIRANVLTF. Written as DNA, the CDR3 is TGTGCCAGTAGTATCTCAACGACCGCCATTAGGGCCAACGTCCTGACTTTC.

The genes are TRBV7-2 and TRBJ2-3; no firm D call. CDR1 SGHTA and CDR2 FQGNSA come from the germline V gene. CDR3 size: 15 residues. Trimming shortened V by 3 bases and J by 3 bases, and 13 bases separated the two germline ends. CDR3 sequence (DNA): TGTGCCAGCAGCTTTACCGTCACAAGGACAGATACGCAGTATTTT. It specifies CASSFTVTRTDTQYF.

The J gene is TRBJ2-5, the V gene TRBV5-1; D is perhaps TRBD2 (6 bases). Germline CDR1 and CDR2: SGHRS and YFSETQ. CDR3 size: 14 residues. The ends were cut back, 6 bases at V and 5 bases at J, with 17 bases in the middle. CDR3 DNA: TGCGCCAGCACGCGTCGGGCGGGAATGGAGACCCAGTACTTC. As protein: CASTRRAGMETQYF.

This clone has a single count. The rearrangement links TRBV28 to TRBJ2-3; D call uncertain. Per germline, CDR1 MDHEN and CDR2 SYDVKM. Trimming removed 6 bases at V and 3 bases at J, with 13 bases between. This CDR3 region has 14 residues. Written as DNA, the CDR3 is TGTGCCAGCAGCGCGCCCTCTGGGACAGATACGCAGTATTTT. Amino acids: CASSAPSGTDTQYF.

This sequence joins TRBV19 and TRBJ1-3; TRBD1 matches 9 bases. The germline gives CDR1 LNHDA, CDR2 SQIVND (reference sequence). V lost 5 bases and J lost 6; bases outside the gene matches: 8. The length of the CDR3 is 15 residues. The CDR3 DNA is TGTGCCAGTAGTCCACGGACAGGGGTTGAAAACACCATATATTTT. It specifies CASSPRTGVENTIYF.

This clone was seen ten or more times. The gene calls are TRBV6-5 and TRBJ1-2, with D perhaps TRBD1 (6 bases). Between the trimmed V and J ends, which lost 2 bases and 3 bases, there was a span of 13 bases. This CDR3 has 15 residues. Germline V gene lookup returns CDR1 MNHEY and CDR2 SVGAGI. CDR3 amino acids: CASSYKGGSDYGYTF. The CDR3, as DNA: TGTGCCAGCAGTTACAAGGGGGGCTCCGACTATGGCTACACCTTC.

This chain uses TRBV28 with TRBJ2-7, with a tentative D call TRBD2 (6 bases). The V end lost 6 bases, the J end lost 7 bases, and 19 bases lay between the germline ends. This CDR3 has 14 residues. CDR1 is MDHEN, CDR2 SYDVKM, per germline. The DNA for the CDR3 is TGTGCCAGCAGCTCTGTGGAGGGCCGTCGGGAGCAGTACTTC. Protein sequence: CASSSVEGRREQYF.

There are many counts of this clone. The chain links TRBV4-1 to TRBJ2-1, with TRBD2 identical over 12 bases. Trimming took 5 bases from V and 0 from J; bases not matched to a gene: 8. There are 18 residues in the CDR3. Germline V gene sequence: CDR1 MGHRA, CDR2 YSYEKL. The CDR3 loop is CASSGLAGTSRSYNEQFF. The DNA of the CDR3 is TGCGCCAGCAGCGGACTAGCGGGAACTTCCCGCTCCTACAATGAGCAGTTCTTC.

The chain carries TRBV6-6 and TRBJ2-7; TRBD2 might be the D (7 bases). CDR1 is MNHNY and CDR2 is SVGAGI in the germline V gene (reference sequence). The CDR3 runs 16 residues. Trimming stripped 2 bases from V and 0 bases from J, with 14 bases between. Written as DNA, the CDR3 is TGTGCCAGCAGTTACCCTACGGGGGGCCACTCCTACGAGCAGTACTTC. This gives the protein CASSYPTGGHSYEQYF.

The CDR3 protein is CASSLTGDYGEQYF. The DNA for the CDR3 is TGTGCCAGCAGCTTGACAGGGGACTACGGCGAGCAGTACTTC. This chain links TRBV7-2 with TRBJ2-7, with a weak D call TRBD1 (8 bases). The germline gives CDR1 SGHTA, CDR2 FQGNSA. The CDR3 is made up of 14 amino acids. V lost 3 bases, J lost 6 bases, and 15 bases lay in between.

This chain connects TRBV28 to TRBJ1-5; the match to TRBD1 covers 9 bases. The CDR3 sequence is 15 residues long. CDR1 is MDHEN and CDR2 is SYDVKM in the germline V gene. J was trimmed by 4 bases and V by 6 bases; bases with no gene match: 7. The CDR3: CASSPIDRGNQPQHF. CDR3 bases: TGTGCCAGCAGCCCTATTGACAGGGGGAATCAGCCCCAGCATTTT.

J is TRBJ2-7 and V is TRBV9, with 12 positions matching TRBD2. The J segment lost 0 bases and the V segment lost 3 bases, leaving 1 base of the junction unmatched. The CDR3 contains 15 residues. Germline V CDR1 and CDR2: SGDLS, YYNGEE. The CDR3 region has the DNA TGTGCCAGCAGCGGGACTAGCGGGGACTCCTACGAGCAGTACTTC. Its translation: CASSGTSGDSYEQYF.

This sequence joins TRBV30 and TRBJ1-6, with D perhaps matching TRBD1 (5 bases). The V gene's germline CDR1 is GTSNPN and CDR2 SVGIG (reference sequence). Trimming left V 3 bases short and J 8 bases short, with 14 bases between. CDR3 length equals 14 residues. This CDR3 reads CAWSDDMGDSPLHF. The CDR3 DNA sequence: TGTGCCTGGAGCGATGACATGGGGGATTCACCCCTCCACTTT.

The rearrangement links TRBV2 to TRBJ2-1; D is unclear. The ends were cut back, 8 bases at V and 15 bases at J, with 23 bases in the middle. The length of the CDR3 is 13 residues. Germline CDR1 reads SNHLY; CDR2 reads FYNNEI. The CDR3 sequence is CASPSPTPTRTFF. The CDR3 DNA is TGTGCCAGCCCCTCCCCAACCCCGACGAGGACGTTCTTC.